This TCR beta chain stems from a study of blood T cell repertoires in COVID-19. Study context: Samples representing acute and convalescent COVID-19 were sourced from the United States, Italy and Spain. PBMCs, B-cell-depleted T cells, or T cells were the source of the cDNA or gDNA that made up the material.

The CDR3 is 17 residues long. After removal of 4 bases from V and 4 bases from J, the junction contained 12 bases not matched to a gene. Germline V gene data show CDR1 as SGHNT and CDR2 as YYREEE (reference sequence). Original analysis: Cell counts per sample came from amplifying reference gene primers. Libraries were prepared by immunoSEQ multiplex PCR; TCRdb keeps only in-frame clonotypes and omits some of them. The V and J calls and clone size come from that table; D and trimming were worked out from the DNA. The repertoire holds approximately 62,000 clones, with around 74% as singletons. The specimen was peripheral blood. The clonotype was recovered from a woman aged 50 to 60 with active or convalescent COVID-19. The genes are TRBV5-4 and TRBJ2-1; 9 bases agree with TRBD2. This CDR3 is CASSVTRLAEPYNEQFF. CDR3 coding DNA: TGTGCCAGCAGCGTGACCCGACTAGCGGAGCCTTACAATGAGCAGTTCTTC.